What follows are 8 T cell receptor beta chains derived from one specimen sequenced in a study of OX40 agonist ivuxolimab in advanced cancers. Data came from immunoSEQ multiplex PCR; TCRdb stores just in-frame clones and leaves some out. The table shows tens of thousands of clones, with roughly 86% occurring only once. The sample consisted of CD4+ or CD8+ T cells sorted from blood, taken in a trial of the OX40 agonist ivuxolimab. The receptors stem from an adult with an advanced solid tumor such as melanoma, head and neck, liver or kidney cancer.

This chain links TRBV27 with TRBJ1-3, with D tentatively TRBD1 (5 bases). Trimming removed 5 bases from V and 2 bases from J, with 19 bases in between. Germline V gives CDR1 MNHEY, CDR2 SMNVEV (reference sequence). The CDR3 has 17 residues. This chain's CDR3 is CASSLRASGNAGNTIYF. In DNA form, the CDR3 reads TGTGCCAGCAGTCTCAGGGCCTCGGGTAACGCTGGAAACACCATATATTTT.

This chain joins TRBV7-6 and TRBJ2-3, with 8 bases aligning to TRBD1. Germline values: CDR1 SGHVS, CDR2 FNYEAQ. The J segment lost 4 bases and the V segment lost 6 bases, leaving 9 bases of the junction unmatched. The CDR3 sequence is 15 residues long. The CDR3 bases are TGTGCCAGCAGTGGACAGGGAGGCGGCCCAGATACGCAGTATTTT. Translated, it gives CASSGQGGGPDTQYF.

The gene calls are TRBV27 and TRBJ2-7; the match to TRBD2 covers 8 bases. The CDR3 sequence is 16 residues long. CDR1 is MNHEY and CDR2 is SMNVEV in the germline V gene (reference sequence). V lost 5 bases and J lost 5; bases outside the gene matches: 14. The CDR3 reads CASSRSSGRPTHEQYF. In DNA form, the CDR3 reads TGTGCCAGCAGTCGCTCCAGCGGGAGACCCACCCACGAGCAGTACTTC.

The V call is TRBV4-1, the J call TRBJ2-6; no firm D call. V was trimmed by 2 bases and J by 15 bases, leaving 11 bases between them. From germline, CDR1 is MGHRA and CDR2 YSYEKL. This CDR3 has 12 residues. This CDR3 reads CASSQHRRDLTF. In DNA form, the CDR3 reads TGCGCCAGCAGCCAACACCGGAGAGACCTGACTTTC.

The rearrangement joins TRBV5-4 to TRBJ2-3; D unclear. The germline V gene encodes CDR1 SGHNT and CDR2 YYREEE (reference sequence). V was pared by 3 bases and J by 1 base, with 15 bases between. The CDR3 contains 16 residues. The CDR3 bases are TGTGCCAGCAGCTCCCTGTTGGGCAGCGGCACAGATACGCAGTATTTT. Translated, it gives CASSSLLGSGTDTQYF.

V is TRBV6-1 and J is TRBJ1-1; 7 bases agree with TRBD1. Germline trimming cut 5 bases from V and 2 bases from J; bases unmatched to any gene: 8. The CDR3 is made up of 15 amino acids. In germline, CDR1 is MNHNS, CDR2 SASEGT. CDR3 sequence (DNA): TGTGCCAGCAGTTGGGGCACAGGGGCCAACACTGAAGCTTTCTTT. Residues: CASSWGTGANTEAFF.

The V gene is TRBV28, the J gene TRBJ1-4, with 8 bases that match TRBD1. Germline assignment: CDR1 MDHEN and CDR2 SYDVKM. The CDR3 totals 13 residues. V trimming: 10 bases; J trimming: 4 bases; junction bases outside the gene matches: 5. Written as DNA, the CDR3 is TGTGCCATCCCGGGACAGGATAATGAAAAACTGTTTTTT. This gives the protein CAIPGQDNEKLFF.

The CDR3 DNA follows: TGTGCCAGCAGCTTGGACGGGGACACAGATACGCAGTATTTT. Translation: CASSLDGDTDTQYF. The V call is TRBV5-8, the J call TRBJ2-3, with D possibly matching TRBD2 (5 bases). The CDR3 covers 14 residues. Germline V gene lookup returns CDR1 SGHTS and CDR2 YDEGEE. Trimming took 0 bases from V and 2 from J, leaving 7 bases between them.